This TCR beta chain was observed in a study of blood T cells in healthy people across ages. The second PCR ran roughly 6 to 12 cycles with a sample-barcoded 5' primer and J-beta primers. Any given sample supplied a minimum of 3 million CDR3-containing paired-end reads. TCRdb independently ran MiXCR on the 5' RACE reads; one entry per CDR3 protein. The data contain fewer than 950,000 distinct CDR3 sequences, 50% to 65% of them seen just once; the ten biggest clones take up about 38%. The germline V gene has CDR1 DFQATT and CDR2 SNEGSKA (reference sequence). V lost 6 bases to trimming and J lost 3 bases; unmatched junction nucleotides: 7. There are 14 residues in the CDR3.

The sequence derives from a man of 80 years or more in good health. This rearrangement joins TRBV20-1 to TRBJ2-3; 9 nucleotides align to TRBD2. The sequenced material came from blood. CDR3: CSAWKSGRTDTQYF. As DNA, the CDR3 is TGCAGTGCCTGGAAAAGCGGGAGGACAGATACGCAGTATTTT.